The 15 T cell receptor beta chains below all came from one sample that was sequenced in a study of T cell responses to AZD1222 COVID-19 vaccine. The table came from immunoSEQ multiplex PCR; TCRdb's copy has only in-frame clones and leaves some out. The sample has 150,000 to 200,000 clones, about 94% seen once. The sequences come from peripheral blood, collected on day 0 of AZD1222 vaccination. These receptors were obtained from an adult in good health.

The gene calls are TRBV28 and TRBJ1-6; D perhaps matches TRBD1 (6 bases). V was pared by 8 bases and J by 9 bases, with 14 bases between. Germline CDR1 MDHEN, CDR2 SYDVKM. The length of the CDR3 is 13 residues. CDR3 coding DNA: TGTGCCAGCCTGGGGGGCGAGGGTTCACCCCTCCACTTT. Its translation is CASLGGEGSPLHF.

The chain uses TRBV6-5 and TRBJ2-7; TRBD2 matches at 12 bases. CDR1 and CDR2 (germline): MNHEY, SVGAGI. The CDR3 is 15 amino acids. V shed 0 bases, J shed 7 bases, and the junction held 4 bases outside the gene matches. In DNA form, the CDR3 reads TGTGCCAGCAGTTACTCCGGACTAGCGGGAAGGGAGCAGTACTTC. This sequence encodes CASSYSGLAGREQYF.

CDR3 nucleotides: TGCAGCGTAGGGACTAGCGCGGTGGAGACCCAGTACTTC. It encodes CSVGTSAVETQYF. The chain employs TRBV29-1 and TRBJ2-5; 10 nucleotides line up with TRBD2. V gave up 6 bases and J gave up 5 bases; unmatched junction bases: 6. Per germline, CDR1 SQVTM and CDR2 ANQGSEA. The length of the CDR3 is 13 residues.

This chain connects TRBV7-2 to TRBJ2-7; D may be TRBD1 (5 bases). Germline CDR1 is SGHTA and CDR2 is FQGNSA. The CDR3 has 14 residues. V shed 1 base and J shed 3 bases, with 10 bases lying between them. This chain's CDR3 is CASSLVVGDYEQYF. CDR3 sequence (DNA): TGTGCCAGCAGCTTAGTGGTAGGGGACTACGAGCAGTACTTC. Complete variable domain (other parts from reference TRBV7-2 and TRBJ2-7): GAGVSQSPSNKVTEKGKDVELRCDPISGHTALYWYRQSLGQGLEFLIYFQGNSAPDKSGLPSDRFSAERTGGSVSTLTIQRTQQEDSAVYLCASSLVVGDYEQYFGPGTRLTVT.

This chain joins TRBV2 and TRBJ1-4; 12 bases agree with TRBD1. The ends lost 7 bases at V and 4 bases at J; junction bases unmatched: 7. The CDR3 sequence is 16 residues long. Germline V gene lookup returns CDR1 SNHLY and CDR2 FYNNEI. This chain's CDR3 is CASNRGQGAINEKLFF. In DNA, the CDR3 is TGTGCCAGCAATAGGGGACAGGGGGCGATTAATGAAAAACTGTTTTTT.

The V call is TRBV27, the J call TRBJ1-2; 10 nucleotides match TRBD1. Trimming removed 1 base from V and 6 bases from J; junction bases left unmatched: 5. Germline V lookup: CDR1 MNHEY, CDR2 SMNVEV (reference sequence). The CDR3 is made up of 15 amino acids. Here the CDR3 DNA reads TGTGCCAGCAGTTTATTAGGACAGGGGGTTGATGGCTACACCTTC. Translated, it gives CASSLLGQGVDGYTF.

The chain recombines TRBV24-1 with TRBJ2-1; 8 bases are shared with TRBD2. The V gene end was trimmed by 4 bases and the J gene end by 5 bases; junction bases not matched to a gene: 9. The CDR3 covers 16 residues. Germline lookup yields CDR1 KGHDR and CDR2 SFDVKD. The CDR3 here is CATSERTSGVNNEQFF. Here the CDR3 DNA reads TGTGCCACCAGTGAACGTACTAGCGGAGTGAACAATGAGCAGTTCTTC.

The V and J genes are TRBV18 and TRBJ1-1, with D perhaps TRBD1 (5 bases). The CDR3 is 17 amino acids. Per the germline V gene, CDR1 is KGHSH and CDR2 is LQKENI. V was shortened by 1 base and J by 0 bases, with 15 bases between the two germline ends. Written as DNA, the CDR3 is TGTGCCAGCTCACCACTTCCGGGGCTTGGGGTGAACACTGAAGCTTTCTTT. Translation gives CASSPLPGLGVNTEAFF.

This clone occurred a few times. The gene calls are TRBV27 and TRBJ1-4; D may be TRBD1 (5 bases). The ends were cut back, 6 bases at V and 7 bases at J, with 18 bases in the middle. The CDR3 runs 15 residues. Germline values: CDR1 MNHEY, CDR2 SMNVEV (reference sequence). Here the CDR3 reads CASSRPPGYGEKLFF. For the CDR3, the DNA is TGTGCCAGCAGCCGCCCTCCAGGGTACGGTGAAAAACTGTTTTTT. The complete variable domain, with remaining parts taken from reference TRBV27 and TRBJ1-4, reads EAQVTQNPRYLITVTGKKLTVTCSQNMNHEYMSWYRQDPGLGLRQIYYSMNVEVTDKGDVPEGYKVSRKEKRNFPLILESPSPNQTSLYFCASSRPPGYGEKLFFGSGTQLSVL.

This clone occurred once. For the CDR3, the DNA is TGCGCCAGCAGCCGGGGACTGGGTACCTACGAGCAGTACTTC. Its translation is CASSRGLGTYEQYF. The chain links TRBV5-1 to TRBJ2-7, with D perhaps TRBD2 (6 bases). V was pared by 4 bases and J by 2 bases, with 13 bases between. This CDR3 region has 14 residues. The germline gives CDR1 SGHRS, CDR2 YFSETQ.

V is TRBV14 and J is TRBJ1-1; possibly TRBD1 for D (5 bases). Looked up from germline, CDR1 is SGHDN and CDR2 is FVKESK. Trimming cost V 6 bases and J 1 base, with 12 bases left between them. The length of the CDR3 is 14 residues. Here the CDR3 reads CASRAGAKNTEAFF. CDR3 nucleotides: TGTGCCAGCAGGGCCGGGGCAAAGAACACTGAAGCTTTCTTT.

A few counts support this clone. The chain couples TRBV5-5 to TRBJ2-2; tentative D call: TRBD1 (5 bases). Germline values: CDR1 SGHKS, CDR2 YYEKEE (reference sequence). The CDR3 runs to 14 residues. Trimming left V 4 bases short and J 10 bases short, with 17 bases between. CDR3 region: CASSPRQGSEELFF. CDR3 bases: TGTGCCAGCAGCCCCCGCCAGGGATCGGAGGAGCTGTTTTTT.

J is TRBJ2-2 and V is TRBV7-3, with 7 bases fitting TRBD1. The germline CDR1 and CDR2 sequences are SGHTA and FQGTGA. The CDR3 loop spans 15 amino acids. J gave up 1 base and V 5 bases, and 4 bases lay outside the gene matches. The CDR3 DNA reads TGTGCCAGCAGCCGACAGGGAAGGAACACCGGGGAGCTGTTTTTT. As protein: CASSRQGRNTGELFF.

The CDR3 region is CSVEGIWEANYGYTF. CDR3 DNA sequence: TGCAGCGTTGAAGGGATTTGGGAAGCTAACTATGGCTACACCTTC. The chain recombines TRBV29-1 with TRBJ1-2; D gene uncertain. V dropped 1 base and J dropped 0 bases, with 12 bases sitting between them. The length of the CDR3 is 15 residues. The germline gives CDR1 SQVTM, CDR2 ANQGSEA.

This sequence joins TRBV30 and TRBJ2-1; 11 bases agree with TRBD1. This CDR3 comprises 15 residues. V was clipped by 2 bases and J by 7 bases; unmatched bases: 7. Per germline, CDR1 GTSNPN and CDR2 SVGIG (reference sequence). The CDR3 region is CAWSKGTGGRNEQFF. The CDR3 nucleotides read TGTGCCTGGAGTAAGGGGACAGGGGGTAGGAATGAGCAGTTCTTC.